In its sample, the clone carrying this T cell receptor (beta chain) is medium-sized. One entry per CDR3 protein, called by TCRdb with MiXCR from the 5' RACE reads. The sample holds roughly 87,000 distinct CDR3 sequences, 17% seen once. This sample was taken from a study of T cells of healthy individuals. V was trimmed by 5 bases and J by 5 bases, leaving 15 bases between them. The CDR3 is made up of 14 amino acids. Germline CDR1 and CDR2: LGHDT and YNNKEL (reference sequence). J is TRBJ2-5 and V is TRBV3-1; TRBD1 might be the D (6 bases). This TCR was recovered from a human donor in good health. CDR3 DNA sequence: TGTGCCAGCAGCGGTCGAACAGGGTCGGAGACCCAGTACTTC. As protein: CASSGRTGSETQYF.